This entry describes one T cell receptor (beta chain). After removal of 5 bases from V and 3 bases from J, the junction contained 7 bases not matched to a gene. Germline V gene sequence: CDR1 SGHTA, CDR2 FQGTGA. The CDR3 is made up of 15 amino acids. TCRdb keeps only in-frame clones here, not all; method: immunoSEQ multiplex PCR. The sample consists of a few hundred thousand clones, 90% of them appearing once. These data belong to a study of Ad26.COV2.S vaccination and SARS-CoV-2 variants. The treatment is: roughly 19 received Ad26.COV2.S at low or high dose, single or two shots; several received placebo; per-sample allocation not given. Day 63 after the first vaccine or placebo injection was the time point for sampling.

Source: peripheral blood, taken in a trial of Ad26.COV2.S vaccine versus placebo. The sequence came from a person between 18 and 59 years old who received the Ad26.COV2.S COVID-19 vaccine or a placebo. This chain joins TRBV7-3 and TRBJ2-3; 8 bases line up with TRBD1. The chain's CDR3 is CASSPGQGATDTQYF. CDR3 nucleotides: TGTGCCAGCAGCCCTGGGCAGGGGGCTACAGATACGCAGTATTTT.